This T cell receptor (beta chain) was observed in a study of T-cell reconstitution after alpha-beta-depleted transplantation in children (dated by TCRdb to the mid-2010s). Study-level background: Using TCR repertoire profiling, the study followed T-cell immune reconstitution in a quantitative way in children after TCRalphabeta/CD19-depleted allogeneic hematopoietic cell transplantation.

The treatment or condition tag for this specimen amounts to: allogeneic hematopoietic cell transplantation with graft depleted of TCRalphabeta T cells and CD19 B cells. Transplant recipients were children who received TCRalphabeta/CD19-depleted allogeneic hematopoietic cell grafts. According to the germline V gene (reference sequence), CDR1 reads LGHDT and CDR2 reads YNNKEL. The junction shows trimming of 0 bases on V and 3 bases on J, plus 30 bases between the germline ends. The CDR3, from cysteine to phenylalanine, totals 21 residues. The DNA shown is the 63-base CDR3, in frame from base 1. What the authors observed across the whole study: Apparently early alphabetaT-cell count recovery about two months after transplant reportedly relied on only several hundred rapidly expanded clones derived from non-depleted graft cells. In some patients, the high TCRbeta diversity seen at day 60 was put down to recipient T cells and intrathymic progenitors that had survived conditioning. Over the following months the frequencies of hyperexpanded clones went down, and after one year T-cell counts and TCRbeta diversity were mostly credited to newly produced T cells.

The library was made by PCR. The instrument was an Illumina HiSeq 2500. TCR library preparation used molecular barcoding, with unique molecular identifiers applied to normalize quantification of the TCRbeta repertoire. The public reads were run again by TCRdb, first through fastp at Q25 and then through MiXCR, and only productive beta chains were kept. Rows with a matching CDR3 protein are joined into one entry that keeps the most common DNA and genes. The sample table holds about 610,000 distinct CDR3 sequences, of which roughly 27% were seen once. Around a third of the sample comes from the top ten. A remark on this clonotype: The antigen it binds to is not known. Qualities for individual bases were not recorded, and no much larger clone is one base off.

The source was PBMCs, collected before TCRalphabeta/CD19-depleted stem cell transplant. This TCR derives from a boy under three years old with Wiskott-Aldrich syndrome, due to receive a stem cell transplant. The chain couples TRBV3-1 to TRBJ2-7; the D segment might be TRBD1 or TRBD2, since each matches 7 bases. Read as DNA, the sequence is TGTGCCAGCAGCCAAGACGCCGTTGGGGACTACAGGGGCTTACCTAACTACGAGCAGTACTTC. This gives the protein CASSQDAVGDYRGLPNYEQYF.